A single sample is the source of the 28 T cell receptor beta chains below, sequenced in a study of cytomegalovirus exposure and HLA in healthy donors. The PCR was carried out with 60 Vbeta primers and 13 Jbeta primers. TCRdb's table, derived via immunoSEQ multiplex PCR, lists solely in-frame clones and lacks some. The profile shows more than 110,000 clones, 60% to 85% of them singletons. Input material: PBMCs. Receptors originate from a man between 18 and 35 years old in good health and CMV-seronegative.

This chain uses TRBV5-6 with TRBJ1-2; 11 bases line up with TRBD1. Looked up from germline, CDR1 is SGHDT and CDR2 is YYEEEE. V lost 2 bases, J lost 4 bases, and 7 bases stayed unmatched. This CDR3 comprises 16 residues. The CDR3 reads CASSFGQGAKGYGYTF. As DNA, the CDR3 is TGTGCCAGCAGCTTTGGACAGGGGGCGAAGGGCTATGGCTACACCTTC.

The chain recombines TRBV19 with TRBJ2-2, with TRBD1 as a possible D gene (6 bases). The CDR3 length is 18 residues. Per the germline V gene, CDR1 is LNHDA and CDR2 is SQIVND (reference sequence). Trimming left V 6 bases short and J 4 bases short, with 24 bases between. CDR3: CASRGFRSAGDTTGELFF. For the CDR3, the DNA is TGTGCCAGTAGGGGCTTCCGAAGTGCAGGGGACACCACCGGGGAGCTGTTTTTT.

V gene TRBV7-8 combines with J gene TRBJ2-6; possible D gene TRBD2, 5 bases. This CDR3 is 17 amino acids long. V was cut by 1 base and J by 0 bases, with 10 bases left in between. Germline V gene lookup returns CDR1 SGHVS and CDR2 FQNEAQ. CDR3 nucleotide sequence: TGTGCCAGCAGCTTAGGGAGCGGAGACTCTGGGGCCAACGTCCTGACTTTC. It encodes CASSLGSGDSGANVLTF.

The chain joins TRBV10-2 to TRBJ1-6, with D uncertain. Trimming removed 3 bases from V and 8 bases from J, with 8 bases in between. Germline V gene data show CDR1 as WSHSY and CDR2 as SAAADI. The CDR3 loop spans 13 amino acids. The CDR3 bases are TGCGCCAGCAGTGAAAGGGAGTATTCACCCCTCCACTTT. Its translation: CASSEREYSPLHF.

V gene TRBV4-3 combines with J gene TRBJ1-3; 8 nucleotides agree with TRBD1. J was trimmed by 4 bases and V by 1 base; bases with no gene match: 3. This CDR3 contains 15 residues. The germline gives CDR1 LGHNA, CDR2 YSLEER. CDR3 protein: CASSQGTGLGNTIYF. CDR3 sequence (DNA): TGCGCCAGCAGCCAAGGGACAGGGCTCGGAAACACCATATATTTT.

The chain joins TRBV25-1 to TRBJ1-1; 10 bases are shared with TRBD1. Germline assignment: CDR1 MGHDK and CDR2 SYGVNS. The J segment lost 6 bases and the V segment lost 4 bases, leaving 2 bases of the junction unmatched. This CDR3 contains 13 residues. The CDR3 DNA is TGTGCCAGCAGTGGGACAGGGGGTTCTGAAGCTTTCTTT. Translation: CASSGTGGSEAFF.

V gene TRBV15 combines with J gene TRBJ1-1, with TRBD1 identical over 7 bases. V was pared by 1 base and J by 0 bases, with 5 bases of the junction left unmatched. Germline-derived CDR1 and CDR2 are LNHNV and YYDKDF (reference sequence). The CDR3 runs to 16 residues. The CDR3 DNA reads TGTGCCACCAGCAGAGGACAGGGTGGCATGAACACTGAAGCTTTCTTT. Translation: CATSRGQGGMNTEAFF.

This clone was observed once. J is TRBJ1-2 and V is TRBV2, with 7 nucleotides matching TRBD1. V shed 10 bases, J shed 2 bases, and the junction held 10 bases outside the gene matches. The germline CDR1 and CDR2 sequences are SNHLY and FYNNEI. The CDR3 length is 14 residues. CDR3 coding DNA: TGTGCCACTCTGCTAGACAGGGTGAACTATGGCTACACCTTC. Translated: CATLLDRVNYGYTF.

The count of this clone is one. V usage is TRBV10-3 and J usage is TRBJ2-7; D remains ambiguous. The CDR3 spans 13 residues. The V gene's germline CDR1 is ENHRY and CDR2 SYGVKD. Between the trimmed V and J ends, which lost 0 bases and 3 bases, there was a span of 6 bases. The CDR3 DNA reads as TGTGCCATCAGTGAGTCGCGTATCTACGAGCAGTACTTC. This sequence encodes CAISESRIYEQYF.

The chain is built from TRBV6-6 and TRBJ1-1; unclear D gene. Germline V lookup: CDR1 MNHNY, CDR2 SVGAGI (reference sequence). With 2 bases removed from V and 3 bases from J, the gap between germline ends came to 7 bases. This CDR3 is built from 13 residues. The CDR3 loop reads CASSYISYTEAFF. CDR3 in DNA: TGTGCCAGCAGTTACATCAGTTACACTGAAGCTTTCTTT.

The chain links TRBV5-1 to TRBJ1-4, with a weak D call TRBD1 (5 bases). V was cut by 5 bases and J by 6 bases, with 14 bases left in between. Germline values: CDR1 SGHRS, CDR2 YFSETQ. This CDR3 has 14 amino acids. DNA of the CDR3: TGCGCCAGCAGTCGACTCCCGGGGGATGAAAAACTGTTTTTT. Its translation is CASSRLPGDEKLFF.

V usage is TRBV7-9 and J usage is TRBJ1-3, with TRBD1 as a possible D gene (5 bases). Germline V gene lookup returns CDR1 SEHNR and CDR2 FQNEAQ (reference sequence). The CDR3 has 13 amino acids. Trimming shortened V by 6 bases and J by 9 bases, and 15 bases separated the two germline ends. CDR3 DNA: TGTGCCAGCAGTCGGCCGGGGGGTGCCACCATATATTTT. Residues: CASSRPGGATIYF.

The chain is built from TRBV9 and TRBJ1-2; possible D gene TRBD1, 5 bases. The CDR3 is 14 amino acids. Trimming shortened V by 0 bases and J by 2 bases, and 8 bases separated the two germline ends. The germline CDR1 and CDR2 sequences are SGDLS and YYNGEE. CDR3 coding DNA: TGTGCCAGCAGCGTAGTGGCAGGGAACTATGGCTACACCTTC. Protein product: CASSVVAGNYGYTF.

The chain links TRBV7-2 to TRBJ1-2; 10 bases align to TRBD1. In germline, CDR1 is SGHTA, CDR2 FQGNSA. There are 19 residues in the CDR3. The V and J ends lost 0 bases and 1 base, in that order; junction bases with no gene match: 11. The CDR3 protein is CASSLAVRTGGGYNYGYTF. The CDR3 region has the DNA TGTGCCAGCAGCTTAGCTGTCAGGACAGGGGGGGGGTATAACTATGGCTACACCTTC.

The CDR3 sequence is CASRTANTEAFF. The CDR3 DNA is TGCGCCAGCAGGACAGCCAACACTGAAGCTTTCTTT. The chain recombines TRBV4-1 with TRBJ1-1; D may be TRBD1 (5 bases). V lost 6 bases and J lost 2, with 7 bases in between. This CDR3 comprises 12 residues. Germline CDR1 reads MGHRA; CDR2 reads YSYEKL.

This sequence joins TRBV10-3 and TRBJ1-2; 10 nucleotides line up with TRBD1. The CDR3 is 16 amino acids. CDR1 and CDR2 from the germline V gene are ENHRY and SYGVKD. V was clipped by 4 bases and J by 5 bases; unmatched bases: 10. CDR3 nucleotide sequence: TGTGCCATCAGTGCGACGACAGGGGGCGAAGGATATGGCTACACCTTC. Translated: CAISATTGGEGYGYTF.

This chain links TRBV9 with TRBJ2-5, with 7 nucleotides matching TRBD1. The junction had 13 bases not matched to a gene; V was cut back by 3 bases and J by 5 bases. CDR3 length: 16 residues. Germline V CDR1 and CDR2: SGDLS, YYNGEE. CDR3 bases: TGTGCCAGCAGCGCGAGGGGGCAAGTCTTCGCGGAGACCCAGTACTTC. Protein product: CASSARGQVFAETQYF.

The V call is TRBV6-1, the J call TRBJ2-5; TRBD1 matches at 7 bases. The junction had 9 bases not matched to a gene; V was cut back by 6 bases and J by 5 bases. Per germline, CDR1 MNHNS and CDR2 SASEGT. This CDR3 is built from 14 residues. For the CDR3, the DNA is TGTGCCAGCAGCCGGACAGGCCTCGCGGAGACCCAGTACTTC. Translation: CASSRTGLAETQYF.

The rearrangement uses TRBV6-6 and TRBJ2-5, with 9 bases aligning to TRBD1. The germline V gene has CDR1 MNHNY and CDR2 SVGAGI (reference sequence). The CDR3 length is 15 residues. The junction had 8 bases not matched to a gene; V was cut back by 5 bases and J by 4 bases. CDR3 DNA sequence: TGTGCCAGCAGTGTGCCACAGGGGGCGTCAGAGACCCAGTACTTC. This encodes CASSVPQGASETQYF.

V gene TRBV19 combines with J gene TRBJ2-4; TRBD1 is a possible D gene (6 bases). Germline CDR1 and CDR2: LNHDA and SQIVND (reference sequence). This CDR3 has 16 residues. The V end lost 5 bases, the J end lost 0 bases, and 14 bases lay between the germline ends. The chain's CDR3 is CASSLQGRGAKNIQYF. The CDR3 region has the DNA TGTGCCAGTAGTCTCCAAGGCAGGGGAGCCAAAAACATTCAGTACTTC.

V usage is TRBV4-3 and J usage is TRBJ1-1, with a tentative D call TRBD1 (6 bases). This CDR3 is 13 amino acids long. Trimming took 4 bases from V and 4 from J, leaving 10 bases between them. The germline gives CDR1 LGHNA, CDR2 YSLEER. The CDR3 protein is CASSPTGSTEAFF. CDR3 sequence (DNA): TGCGCCAGCAGCCCCACAGGGAGCACTGAAGCTTTCTTT.

J is TRBJ2-1 and V is TRBV7-3; maybe TRBD2 (6 bases). V was clipped by 5 bases and J by 9 bases, with 11 bases between them. This CDR3 comprises 12 residues. Germline CDR1 reads SGHTA; CDR2 reads FQGTGA. CDR3 loop: CASSTTRTEQFF. CDR3 DNA: TGTGCCAGCAGCACGACTAGAACTGAGCAGTTCTTC.

This chain connects TRBV7-9 to TRBJ1-2; no reliable D call. The length of the CDR3 is 12 residues. Germline lookup yields CDR1 SEHNR and CDR2 FQNEAQ (reference sequence). Between the trimmed V and J ends, which lost 1 base and 4 bases, there was a span of 4 bases. This CDR3 is CASSLVGYGYTF. CDR3 in DNA: TGTGCCAGCAGCTTAGTCGGCTATGGCTACACCTTC.

The chain is built from TRBV7-8 and TRBJ2-3, with TRBD1 matching 7 bases. Looked up from germline, CDR1 is SGHVS and CDR2 is FQNEAQ. V trimming: 6 bases; J trimming: 1 base; junction bases outside the gene matches: 4. The CDR3 covers 14 residues. The CDR3 region has the DNA TGTGCCAGCAGAAGACAGGGAGGCACAGATACGCAGTATTTT. It is translated as CASRRQGGTDTQYF.

This rearrangement joins TRBV25-1 to TRBJ1-2; D may be TRBD1 (6 bases). V was trimmed by 1 base and J by 8 bases, leaving 20 bases between them. CDR1 is MGHDK, CDR2 SYGVNS, per germline. The CDR3 runs 16 residues. DNA of the CDR3: TGTGCCAGCAGTGAATCAGAAGACAGGCTAAAAGACGGCTACACCTTC. This codes for CASSESEDRLKDGYTF.

The chain joins TRBV29-1 to TRBJ2-1, with TRBD1 as a possible D gene (6 bases). CDR1 is SQVTM and CDR2 is ANQGSEA in the germline V gene. This CDR3 has 12 residues. With 5 bases removed from V and 8 bases from J, the gap between germline ends came to 13 bases. This chain's CDR3 is CSVQSQGHEQFF. CDR3 DNA: TGCAGCGTTCAGAGTCAGGGGCATGAGCAGTTCTTC.

The chain employs TRBV2 and TRBJ1-5; D uncertain. The CDR3 totals 15 residues. The germline CDR1 and CDR2 sequences are SNHLY and FYNNEI. V lost 4 bases, J lost 6 bases, and 16 bases lay in between. CDR3 DNA sequence: TGTGCCAGCAGTGTAGGCCTGGGCGGGAGTCAGCCCCAGCATTTT. Translation gives CASSVGLGGSQPQHF.

CDR3: CASSPRRAYEQYF. The CDR3 nucleotides read TGTGCCAGCAGTCCCCGGAGGGCCTACGAGCAGTACTTC. The rearrangement uses TRBV27 and TRBJ2-7; perhaps TRBD2 as D (6 bases). CDR1 and CDR2 (germline): MNHEY, SMNVEV (reference sequence). The CDR3 sequence is 13 residues long. The germline V and J ends were trimmed by 5 bases and 2 bases, with 10 bases remaining between them.